This TCR beta chain emerged from a study of OX40 agonist ivuxolimab in advanced cancers. In the study overall: The treatment was a fully human IgG2 OX40 agonist, ivuxolimab. Participants, 70% to 90% male, averaged roughly 60 years of age, ranging from about 20 to 80. Study observations and caveats: Expanded clones belonging to CD8+ T cells outnumbered, on average, those of CD4+. Clonal expansion among partial responders at 0.1-3.0 mg/kg ranked near the lowest.

As concerns this clone: Antigen specificity is unknown.

In germline, CDR1 is ENHRY, CDR2 SYGVKD. CDR3 size: 14 residues. The V end was cut by 3 bases, the J end by 3 bases, with 9 bases between. Assay used: immunoSEQ multiplex PCR; TCRdb lists only in-frame clones, some missing. The sample gives more than 80,000 clones, around 85% of which show up once; roughly 1.5% is in the top ten. The chain links TRBV10-3 to TRBJ1-5; D is perhaps TRBD1 (5 bases). The sequenced sample was CD4+ or CD8+ T cells sorted from blood, obtained in a trial of the OX40 agonist ivuxolimab. The source is an adult with an advanced solid tumor such as melanoma, head and neck, liver or kidney cancer. CDR3 sequence: CAISEGRDNQPQHF. The DNA for the CDR3 is TGTGCCATCAGTGAAGGCAGGGACAATCAGCCCCAGCATTTT.